Listed below are T cell receptor beta chains from one sample, sequenced in a study of technical replicates of blood from a few donors. TCRdb's copy holds only in-frame clones and misses some; the assay was immunoSEQ multiplex PCR. This table has 90,000 to 100,000 clones, approximately 95% appearing once. The sequenced sample was T cells isolated from PBMCs. These receptors all come from a human donor in good health. Both conserved end residues are part of each CDR3. D genes are given only for firm matches. Only part of the rows carry a size: once, few, many, or a class if the clone is expanded.

j_gene,d_gene,v_gene,len,abundance,CDR3nt,CDR3aa
TRBJ2-7,NA,TRBV6-6,12,NA,TGTGCCAGCAGTTACCGGGGTTACGAGCAGTACTTC,CASSYRGYEQYF
TRBJ1-2,NA,TRBV6-6,16,NA,TGTGCCAGCAGTTACTCGATTGCAGGCGGGGGCTATGGCTACACCTTC,CASSYSIAGGGYGYTF
TRBJ1-1,TRBD1,TRBV5-6,15,once,TGTGCCAGCAGCAAGGGACAGGGAATGAACACTGAAGCTTTCTTT,CASSKGQGMNTEAFF
TRBJ1-1,NA,TRBV6-1,13,NA,TGTGCCAGCAGTTGGACAGCGAACACTGAAGCTTTCTTT,CASSWTANTEAFF
TRBJ2-3,NA,TRBV10-2,13,NA,TGCGCCAGCAAAAGAACGGGAGCAGATACGCAGTATTTT,CASKRTGADTQYF
TRBJ2-2,TRBD2,TRBV5-1,17,NA,TGCGCCAGCAGCTTGGCCACGGGCGGGAGGGCCCACGGGGAGCTGTTTTTT,CASSLATGGRAHGELFF
TRBJ1-1,NA,TRBV4-1,16,NA,TGCGCCAGCAGCCAAGATCTTGCAGTACTGAACACTGAAGCTTTCTTT,CASSQDLAVLNTEAFF
TRBJ1-2,NA,TRBV9,13,NA,TGTGCCAGCAGCGTGGCTGATGACTATGGCTACACCTTC,CASSVADDYGYTF
TRBJ2-7,TRBD1,TRBV29-1,14,NA,TGCAGCGTTGAGGGGACAGGCAGCTCCTACGAGCAGTACTTC,CSVEGTGSSYEQYF
TRBJ1-4,NA,TRBV30,13,NA,TGTGCCTGGAGGGCGGGCCTTAATGAAAAACTGTTTTTT,CAWRAGLNEKLFF
TRBJ1-5,TRBD1,TRBV7-3,13,NA,TGTGCCAGCTCACAGGGGGCCAGTCAGCCCCAGCATTTT,CASSQGASQPQHF
TRBJ1-5,TRBD1,TRBV30,13,NA,TGTGCCTGGAGGGGACAGGGGGGGGAGCCCCAGCATTTT,CAWRGQGGEPQHF
TRBJ1-3,NA,TRBV6-1,17,NA,TGTGCCAGCAGTGACTTCGTCGACAGCTACTCTGGAAACACCATATATTTT,CASSDFVDSYSGNTIYF
TRBJ2-2,TRBD1,TRBV25-1,14,NA,TGTGCCAGCAGTGAACAGGGGGCCGCCGGGGAGCTGTTTTTT,CASSEQGAAGELFF
TRBJ2-7,NA,TRBV19,14,once,TGTGCCAGTAGTATCGCCACAGGGGCGGGGGAGCAGTACTTC,CASSIATGAGEQYF
TRBJ1-1,NA,TRBV7-2,10,NA,TGTGCCAGCAGCCTGGGGGCAGCTCATTTT,CASSLGAAHF
TRBJ2-1,NA,TRBV6-5,12,NA,TGTGCCAGCAGTTACTCGGAGACTGAGCAGTTCTTC,CASSYSETEQFF
TRBJ2-3,NA,TRBV18,14,NA,TGTGCCAGCTCACTCGGTCAACCCACAGATACGCAGTATTTT,CASSLGQPTDTQYF
TRBJ1-3,NA,TRBV4-1,15,NA,TGCGCCAGCAGCCCCGGACAGCTCTCTGGAAACACCATATATTTT,CASSPGQLSGNTIYF
TRBJ2-7,NA,TRBV29-1,12,NA,TGCAGCGTTGAAGACTCCTATTACGAGCAGTACTTC,CSVEDSYYEQYF
TRBJ2-7,TRBD2,TRBV19,17,NA,TGTGCCAGTAGTACCCGAGGACTAGCGGATAGCTCCTACGAGCAGTACTTC,CASSTRGLADSSYEQYF
TRBJ2-7,TRBD2,TRBV4-2,15,NA,TGTGCCAGCAGCCAACTACTAGCGGGAGCCTACGAGCAGTACTTC,CASSQLLAGAYEQYF
TRBJ1-2,NA,TRBV7-9,13,NA,TGTGCCAGCAGCCGGGATGAATTCTATGGCTACACCTTC,CASSRDEFYGYTF
TRBJ1-4,NA,TRBV27,13,NA,TGTGCCAGCAGTTTATCACCAGGAGGGAAACTGTTTTTT,CASSLSPGGKLFF
TRBJ2-4,NA,TRBV7-2,15,NA,TGTGCCAGCAGCCTTTTCGAGGGTCTCGGGAACATTCAGTACTTC,CASSLFEGLGNIQYF
TRBJ2-1,NA,TRBV10-1,16,once,TGCGCCAGCAGTGAACTAATGGCGCTAAATTACAATGAGCAGTTCTTC,CASSELMALNYNEQFF
TRBJ2-7,TRBD2,TRBV2,14,NA,TGTGCCAGCAGATGGATAGCGGGAGTAAGGGAGCAGTACTTC,CASRWIAGVREQYF
TRBJ1-4,NA,TRBV9,14,NA,TGTGCCAGCAGCGTAGGACAGACTAATGAAAAACTGTTTTTT,CASSVGQTNEKLFF
TRBJ2-7,NA,TRBV27,15,NA,TGTGCCAGCAGTTTATTCGGGGGTAGATCCTACGAGCAGTACTTC,CASSLFGGRSYEQYF
TRBJ2-5,TRBD2,TRBV15,14,NA,TGTGCCACCAGCGGGGGGGGGTACCAAGAGACCCAGTACTTC,CATSGGGYQETQYF
TRBJ1-2,TRBD1,TRBV28,15,NA,TGTGCCACCGAAGGGATCGGACAGGGTGACTATGGCTACACCTTC,CATEGIGQGDYGYTF
TRBJ1-5,NA,TRBV2,13,once,TGTGCCAGCCGAGGAGGGAGGAATCAGCCCCAGCATTTT,CASRGGRNQPQHF
TRBJ1-2,NA,TRBV27,16,NA,TGTGCCAGCAGTTTAACCCCTGGGGGGGGAATCAATGGCTACACCTTC,CASSLTPGGGINGYTF
TRBJ2-1,TRBD2,TRBV11-3,15,once,TGTGCCAGCAGCTTCTTAGCGGGAGACTACAATGAGCAGTTCTTC,CASSFLAGDYNEQFF
TRBJ2-1,NA,TRBV13,15,NA,TGTGCCAGCAGCTTCGGACCGCTCAGGGCCAATGAGCAGTTCTTC,CASSFGPLRANEQFF
TRBJ1-2,NA,TRBV9,15,NA,TGTGCCAGCAGCGTAGGGGGGGGGATACGCTATGGCTACACCTTC,CASSVGGGIRYGYTF
TRBJ1-1,NA,TRBV5-6,16,NA,TGTGCCAGCAGCTTGGTTTTGGACTATCGGGGCTCTGAAGCTTTCTTT,CASSLVLDYRGSEAFF
TRBJ1-2,TRBD1,TRBV10-3,14,NA,TGTGCCATCAGTGAGTCACAGGGGACCTATGGCTACACCTTC,CAISESQGTYGYTF
TRBJ1-1,NA,TRBV30,14,NA,TGTGCCTGGAGGTCCAACAGGAAGAGGACTGAAGCTTTCTTT,CAWRSNRKRTEAFF
TRBJ2-1,TRBD2,TRBV9,15,NA,TGTGCCAGCAGCGTACGGGACTACTCCTACAATGAGCAGTTCTTC,CASSVRDYSYNEQFF
TRBJ1-3,TRBD1,TRBV9,15,once,TGTGCCAGCAGCGTAGATGGACAGGGGGCAAACACCATATATTTT,CASSVDGQGANTIYF
TRBJ2-1,NA,TRBV6-1,12,NA,TGTGCCAGCAGTGAATATTCAGGTGAGCAGTTCTTC,CASSEYSGEQFF
TRBJ2-7,TRBD2,TRBV7-7,14,NA,TGTGCTAGCAGCTCGGGGACTAGCGGGAGTGAGCAGTACTTC,CASSSGTSGSEQYF